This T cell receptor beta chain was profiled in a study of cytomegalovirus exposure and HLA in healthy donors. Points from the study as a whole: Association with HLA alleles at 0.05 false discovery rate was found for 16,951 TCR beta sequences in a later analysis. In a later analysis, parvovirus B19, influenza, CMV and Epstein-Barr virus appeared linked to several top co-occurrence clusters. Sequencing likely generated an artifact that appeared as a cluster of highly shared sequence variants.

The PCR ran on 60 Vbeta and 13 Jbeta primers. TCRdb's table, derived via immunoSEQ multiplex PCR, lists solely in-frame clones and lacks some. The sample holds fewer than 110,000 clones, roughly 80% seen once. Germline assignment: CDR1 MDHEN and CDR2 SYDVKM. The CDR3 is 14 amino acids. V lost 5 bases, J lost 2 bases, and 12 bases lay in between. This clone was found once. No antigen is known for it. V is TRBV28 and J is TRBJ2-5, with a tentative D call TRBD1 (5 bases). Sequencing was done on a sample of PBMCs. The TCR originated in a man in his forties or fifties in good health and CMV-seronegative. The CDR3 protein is CASSLLTAQETQYF. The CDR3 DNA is TGTGCCAGCAGTCTCCTGACAGCACAAGAGACCCAGTACTTC.